Given below is one T cell receptor (beta chain) in context. The target antigen is unknown. The data stem from a study of beta chain features in type 1 diabetes. Findings and caveats of the study: High TCR expression in some cells could lead to their over-representation in cDNA sequencing. The VDJ junctions of type 1 diabetes patients carried fewer insertions and more deletions.

As every portion of the isolated RNA was reverse transcribed, the sequencing read expressed TCRB transcripts. Produced via immunoSEQ multiplex PCR; TCRdb's table is partial and in-frame only. Of fewer than 500,000 clones listed, roughly 14% are singletons. The CDR3 sequence is 14 residues long. Losses at the gene ends were 3 bases for V and 4 bases for J; bases not matched to a gene: 2. Germline lookup yields CDR1 SGHRS and CDR2 YFSETQ. The clonotype comes from a man between 25 and 39 years old in good health. Sequenced sample: naive CD4+ T cells from blood. The chain uses TRBV5-1 and TRBJ1-1, with TRBD1 matching over 11 bases. The CDR3 region is CASSSGTGGTEAFF. CDR3 in DNA: TGCGCCAGCAGCTCCGGGACAGGGGGCACTGAAGCTTTCTTT.